This T cell receptor (beta chain) was captured by sequencing in a study of T-cell memory formation after mild COVID-19. Study-level information: TCR clusters were largely donor specific. Broader study findings: CD4/CD8 balance held among clones contracting day 15 to 85, and later expanders leaned CD4+. Second-wave clones reaching peak frequency on day 37 lacked confirmed SARS-CoV-2 specificity.

TCRdb recomputed calls from the 5' RACE reads with MiXCR, one row per CDR3 protein. The profile shows roughly 250,000 distinct CDR3 sequences, about a sixth of them singletons. In the case of this clonotype: The antigen is unknown.

V lost 5 bases and J 1 base, leaving 14 bases between the germline ends. The CDR3 is 15 amino acids. The germline CDR1 and CDR2 sequences are SGHTA and FQGNSA. The receptor's source is a man aged 18 to 35 who had mild COVID-19 (a few samples of this study predate the infection). Cell type and time point are not known. This chain connects TRBV7-2 to TRBJ1-2; D perhaps matches TRBD1 (6 bases). The sample taken for sequencing was PBMCs or a T cell subset sorted from them (not recorded which). The CDR3 is CASSPGQTVNYGYTF. Here the CDR3 DNA reads TGTGCCAGCAGCCCCGGACAGACCGTTAACTATGGCTACACCTTC. The whole variable domain, filled in from reference TRBV7-2 and TRBJ1-2, reads GAGVSQSPSNKVTEKGKDVELRCDPISGHTALYWYRQSLGQGLEFLIYFQGNSAPDKSGLPSDRFSAERTGGSVSTLTIQRTQQEDSAVYLCASSPGQTVNYGYTFGSGTRLTVV.